The T cell receptor (beta chain) described here comes from a study of a mutant IDH1 vaccine in newly diagnosed glioma. The overall study: It was radiotherapy, temozolomide, or both that patients received previously, with most receiving both.

Clones were sequenced by immunoSEQ multiplex PCR, and TCRdb holds only the in-frame ones, with some missing. This table has over 35,000 clones, roughly 84% appearing once. Turning to this clone: What it recognizes is unknown.

CDR1 and CDR2 (germline): SGHVS, FQNEAQ. CDR3 size: 17 residues. Trimming pared 6 bases from V and 0 bases from J, leaving 18 bases between. The sample's time point: week 23, last vaccination. Vaccine doses each comprised 300 ug of mutant IDH1 20-mer peptide, with topical imiquimod. This TCR was recovered from a woman aged 18-29 years with glioma. Some clones in this sample may be carry-over from other donors' samples. The J gene is TRBJ1-5, the V gene TRBV7-8; D may be TRBD1 (6 bases). This sample comprised PBMCs, obtained from a glioma patient whose treatment included an IDH1 peptide vaccine. The CDR3 sequence is CASRPDRRTHSNQPQHF. In DNA form, the CDR3 reads TGTGCCAGCAGACCGGACAGACGAACACATAGCAATCAGCCCCAGCATTTT.